Presented here are 7 T cell receptor beta chains from one specimen sequenced in a study of blood T cell repertoires in COVID-19. The repertoire was sequenced with immunoSEQ multiplex PCR; TCRdb's copy has only in-frame clones and lacks some. In the table there are 90,000 to 120,000 clones, roughly 83% of which are singletons. The sequenced sample consisted of peripheral blood. The receptors were sampled from a human donor in a cohort sampled during active COVID-19.

This chain connects TRBV7-3 to TRBJ2-5, with D perhaps TRBD1 (6 bases). Between the trimmed V and J ends, which lost 4 bases and 4 bases, there was a span of 19 bases. This CDR3 spans 16 amino acids. CDR1 SGHTA and CDR2 FQGTGA come from the germline V gene. The CDR3 loop reads CASSSTKYQDRETQYF. The DNA of the CDR3 is TGTGCCAGCAGCTCAACTAAGTACCAGGACAGAGAGACCCAGTACTTC.

The chain employs TRBV7-9 and TRBJ1-1; D ambiguous. CDR1 and CDR2 from the germline V gene are SEHNR and FQNEAQ (reference sequence). Between the trimmed V and J ends, which lost 5 bases and 1 base, there was a span of 11 bases. This CDR3 is 14 amino acids long. Here the CDR3 DNA reads TGTGCCAGCAGCGAACAGAACCCGAACACTGAAGCTTTCTTT. This encodes CASSEQNPNTEAFF.

The chain joins TRBV19 to TRBJ2-2; no reliable D call. Germline V gene data show CDR1 as LNHDA and CDR2 as SQIVND (reference sequence). The CDR3 spans 15 residues. The V gene lost 5 bases and the J gene lost 0 bases, with 10 bases spanning the gap. CDR3: CASSATNANTGELFF. The CDR3 nucleotides are TGTGCCAGTAGTGCAACAAACGCGAACACCGGGGAGCTGTTTTTT.

This clone occurred once. The chain combines TRBV9 with TRBJ1-1; D is undetermined. V was shortened by 0 bases and J by 5 bases, with 8 bases between the two germline ends. The CDR3 has 13 amino acids. CDR1 and CDR2 (germline): SGDLS, YYNGEE. This CDR3 is CASSVGGLTEAFF. The CDR3 DNA follows: TGTGCCAGCAGCGTAGGTGGGCTGACTGAAGCTTTCTTT.

The V call is TRBV3-1 (or the pseudogene TRBV3-2), the J call TRBJ2-5; TRBD2 aligns across 9 bases. The germline gives CDR1 LGHDT, CDR2 YNNKEL (reference sequence). V lost 0 bases to trimming and J lost 7 bases; unmatched junction nucleotides: 9. This CDR3 is 16 amino acids long. The CDR3 spells CASSQESGASGATQYF. The CDR3 bases are TGTGCCAGCAGCCAAGAATCCGGTGCTAGCGGGGCGACCCAGTACTTC.

This rearrangement joins TRBV9 to TRBJ2-1, with 13 bases aligning to TRBD2. The CDR3 has 16 residues. Germline V gene lookup returns CDR1 SGDLS and CDR2 YYNGEE. V lost 2 bases, J lost 1 base, and 0 bases stayed unmatched. This CDR3 reads CASSVTSGRSYNEQFF. In nucleotides, the CDR3 is TGTGCCAGCAGCGTGACTAGCGGGAGGTCCTACAATGAGCAGTTCTTC.

The V and J genes are TRBV5-4 and TRBJ2-7; maybe TRBD1 (5 bases). Deletions cut 1 base from V and 6 bases from J, with 14 bases between. The CDR3 sequence is 14 residues long. Germline V gene data show CDR1 as SGHNT and CDR2 as YYREEE (reference sequence). The CDR3, as DNA: TGTGCCAGCAGCTTGCGGCAGGGCTATGGCGAGCAGTACTTC. It encodes CASSLRQGYGEQYF.